What follows describes a single TCR beta chain. TCRdb keeps only in-frame clones here, not all; method: immunoSEQ multiplex PCR. The sample holds 70,000 to 100,000 clones; roughly 91% are singletons and the top ten take 7.6%. This sample was taken from a study of control samples from healthy donors and cancer patients. Germline V gene lookup returns CDR1 SQVTM and CDR2 ANQGSEA. V was clipped by 6 bases and J by 10 bases; unmatched bases: 8. This CDR3 has 11 residues. Sequences were obtained from blood. The gene calls are TRBV29-1 and TRBJ1-1; 7 bases map to TRBD1. This sequence was found in an older woman in good health. CDR3 DNA: TGCAGCGTGGGGACAGAGGTTGGAGCTTTCTTT. It is translated as CSVGTEVGAFF.